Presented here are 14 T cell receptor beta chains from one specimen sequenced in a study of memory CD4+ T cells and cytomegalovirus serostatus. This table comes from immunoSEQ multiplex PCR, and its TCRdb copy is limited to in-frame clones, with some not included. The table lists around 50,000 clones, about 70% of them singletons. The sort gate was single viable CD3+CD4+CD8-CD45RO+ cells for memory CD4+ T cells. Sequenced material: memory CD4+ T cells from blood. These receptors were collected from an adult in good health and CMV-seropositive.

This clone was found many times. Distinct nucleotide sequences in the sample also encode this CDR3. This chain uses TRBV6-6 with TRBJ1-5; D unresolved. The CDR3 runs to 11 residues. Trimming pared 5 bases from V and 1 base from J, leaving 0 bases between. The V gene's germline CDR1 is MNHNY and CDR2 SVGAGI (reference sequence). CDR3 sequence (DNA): TGTGCCAGCAGTAGCAATCAGCCCCAGCATTTT. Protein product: CASSSNQPQHF.

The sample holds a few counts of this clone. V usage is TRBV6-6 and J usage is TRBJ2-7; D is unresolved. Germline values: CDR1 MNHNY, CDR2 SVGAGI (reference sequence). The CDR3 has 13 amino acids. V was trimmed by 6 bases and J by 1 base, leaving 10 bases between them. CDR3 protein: CASSFGNSYEQYF. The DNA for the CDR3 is TGTGCCAGCAGCTTCGGCAATTCCTACGAGCAGTACTTC.

The CDR3: CASSLSGVSNTEAFF. Here the CDR3 DNA reads TGTGCCAGCAGCTTGTCGGGCGTCTCGAACACTGAAGCTTTCTTT. The chain joins TRBV7-9 to TRBJ1-1; D remains ambiguous. This CDR3 has 15 residues. Germline V CDR1 and CDR2: SEHNR, FQNEAQ (reference sequence). Trimming removed 3 bases at V and 1 base at J, with 12 bases between.

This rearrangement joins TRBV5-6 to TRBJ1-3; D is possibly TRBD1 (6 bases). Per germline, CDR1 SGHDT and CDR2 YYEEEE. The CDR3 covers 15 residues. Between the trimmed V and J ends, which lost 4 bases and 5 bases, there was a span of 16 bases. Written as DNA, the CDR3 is TGTGCCAGCAGCGACGGACAGTTTCGACGAAACACCATATATTTT. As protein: CASSDGQFRRNTIYF.

CDR3 DNA sequence: TGCGCCAGCAGCCAAGATATTAACAGATTCGACACTGAAGCTTTCTTT. Translated: CASSQDINRFDTEAFF. The rearrangement links TRBV4-1 to TRBJ1-1, with D uncertain. From germline, CDR1 is MGHRA and CDR2 YSYEKL. V lost 0 bases to trimming and J lost 3 bases, with 14 bases between them. CDR3 length equals 16 residues.

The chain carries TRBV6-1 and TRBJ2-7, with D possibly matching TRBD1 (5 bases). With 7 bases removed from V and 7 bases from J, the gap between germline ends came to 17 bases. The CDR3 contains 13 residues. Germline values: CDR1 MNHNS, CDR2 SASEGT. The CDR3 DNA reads TGTGCCAGCAAATATGGGGCAGAACGAGAGCAGTACTTC. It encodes CASKYGAEREQYF.

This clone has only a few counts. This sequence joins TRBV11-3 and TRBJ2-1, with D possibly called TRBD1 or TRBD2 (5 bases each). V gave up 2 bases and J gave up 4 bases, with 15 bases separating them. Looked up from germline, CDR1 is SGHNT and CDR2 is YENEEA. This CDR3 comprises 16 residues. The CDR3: CASSLMSDGAYNEQFF. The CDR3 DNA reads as TGTGCCAGCAGCTTAATGTCAGACGGGGCTTACAATGAGCAGTTCTTC.

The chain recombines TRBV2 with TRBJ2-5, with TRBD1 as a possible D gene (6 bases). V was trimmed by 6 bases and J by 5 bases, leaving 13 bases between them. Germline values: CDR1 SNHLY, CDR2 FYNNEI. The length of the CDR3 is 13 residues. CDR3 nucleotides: TGTGCCAGCAGAATTTACACAGGGGAGACCCAGTACTTC. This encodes CASRIYTGETQYF.

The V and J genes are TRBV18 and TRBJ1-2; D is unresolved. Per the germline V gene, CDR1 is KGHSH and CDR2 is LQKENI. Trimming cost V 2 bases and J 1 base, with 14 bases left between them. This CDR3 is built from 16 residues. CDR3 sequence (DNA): TGTGCCAGCTCACCAGAAGGAGGGCAGAGTAACTATGGCTACACCTTC. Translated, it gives CASSPEGGQSNYGYTF.

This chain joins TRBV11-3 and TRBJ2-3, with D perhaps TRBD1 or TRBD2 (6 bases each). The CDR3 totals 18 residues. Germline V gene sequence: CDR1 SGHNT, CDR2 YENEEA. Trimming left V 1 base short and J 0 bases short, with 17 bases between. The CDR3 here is CASSLGGFRGPSTDTQYF. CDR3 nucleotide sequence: TGTGCCAGCAGCTTAGGGGGCTTTCGGGGGCCTAGCACAGATACGCAGTATTTT.

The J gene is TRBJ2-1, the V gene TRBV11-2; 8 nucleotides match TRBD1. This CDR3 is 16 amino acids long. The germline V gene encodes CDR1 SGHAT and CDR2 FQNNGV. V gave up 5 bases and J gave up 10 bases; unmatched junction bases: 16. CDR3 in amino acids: CASSPLGGQGPREQFF. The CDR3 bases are TGTGCCAGCAGCCCTCTAGGCGGACAGGGTCCGAGGGAGCAGTTCTTC.

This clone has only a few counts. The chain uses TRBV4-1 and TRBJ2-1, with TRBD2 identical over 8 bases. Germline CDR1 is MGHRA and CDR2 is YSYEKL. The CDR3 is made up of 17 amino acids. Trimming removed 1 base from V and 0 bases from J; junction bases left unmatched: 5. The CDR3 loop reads CASSQGLAHSSYNEQFF. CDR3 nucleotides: TGCGCCAGCAGCCAAGGACTAGCGCATAGCTCCTACAATGAGCAGTTCTTC.

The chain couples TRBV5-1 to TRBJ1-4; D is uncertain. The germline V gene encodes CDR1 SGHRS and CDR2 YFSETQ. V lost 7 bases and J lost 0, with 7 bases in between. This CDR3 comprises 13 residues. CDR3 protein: CASQTATNEKLFF. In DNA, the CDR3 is TGCGCCAGCCAGACGGCAACTAATGAAAAACTGTTTTTT.

This chain's CDR3 is CASRPHSGTTNEKLFF. DNA for the CDR3: TGTGCCAGTAGACCCCATTCCGGGACAACTAATGAAAAACTGTTTTTT. The genes are TRBV19 and TRBJ1-4; D gene ambiguous. The CDR3 totals 16 residues. Germline-derived CDR1 and CDR2 are LNHDA and SQIVND (reference sequence). V was cut by 6 bases and J by 0 bases, with 14 bases left in between.